Reported below is one T cell receptor beta chain. Methods used by the authors: Researchers report that nucleated cell counts were estimated from reference gene primer amplification. Here immunoSEQ multiplex PCR was the method, and the copy in TCRdb shows in-frame clones only, minus some. D and trimming come from the DNA, and the V and J calls and clone size come from that table. Of fewer than 65,000 clones listed, roughly nine tenths are singletons. These data come from a study of blood T cell repertoires in COVID-19. About the study: The origin of the acute and convalescent COVID-19 samples was the United States, Italy and Spain. PBMCs, B-cell-depleted T cells, or T cells provided the cDNA or gDNA that made up the material.

The clonotype was recovered from a man between 45 and 60 years old with acute or convalescent COVID-19. Material for sequencing was peripheral blood.

The CDR3 sequence is CASSEGGPSYEQYF. The CDR3 DNA reads TGTGCCAGCAGTGAGGGGGGGCCCTCCTACGAGCAGTACTTC. V gene TRBV6-1 combines with J gene TRBJ2-7; a weak D match, TRBD2 (7 bases). V lost 3 bases, J lost 0 bases, and 9 bases lay in between. The CDR3 covers 14 residues. Germline V lookup: CDR1 MNHNS, CDR2 SASEGT.